This TCR beta chain derives from a study of human T cells and chemical hapten exposure. Study-level information: Per-sample variation in TCR yield stemmed mainly from small pooled library volume differences.

Individual cDNA molecules received unique molecular identifiers in the library. TCRdb processed the RACE reads anew with MiXCR; each CDR3 protein has one entry. Of about 55,000 distinct CDR3 sequences in the sample, around 10% are singletons; the top ten hold approximately 1.8%. CDR3 size: 16 residues. V shed 4 bases and J shed 0 bases, with 16 bases lying between them. The V gene's germline CDR1 is DFQATT and CDR2 SNEGSKA (reference sequence). Regarding time point: patch test 2, 6 weeks after DPC sensitization. Treatment of the sample: therapeutic diphenylcyclopropenone sensitization with weekly scalp DPC. Samples of blood were obtained prior to the application of each patch test.

The source was whole blood, collected in connection with sensitization to the hapten diphenylcyclopropenone (DPC). The chain uses TRBV20-1 and TRBJ1-5; D gene ambiguous. The TCR comes from a woman in her fifties or sixties with alopecia areata. Some clones in this sample may be carry-over from other donors' samples. As DNA, the CDR3 is TGCAGTGCTATCAAACCTCGGGGATATAGCAATCAGCCCCAGCATTTT. This translates into CSAIKPRGYSNQPQHF.